The present T cell receptor beta chain was sequenced within a study of blood T cell repertoires in COVID-19. This CDR3 region has 14 residues. The J segment lost 2 bases and the V segment lost 2 bases, leaving 4 bases of the junction unmatched. Germline V gene data show CDR1 as SGHKS and CDR2 as YYEKEE (reference sequence). Libraries were prepared by immunoSEQ multiplex PCR; TCRdb keeps only in-frame clonotypes and omits some of them. The sample lists hundreds of thousands of clones; 85% were seen once. Clinical history reported by participants formed the basis on which cohorts were assigned. The rearrangement uses TRBV5-5 and TRBJ2-7; 7 nucleotides align to TRBD1. The sample taken for sequencing was PBMCs or T cells enriched from blood (not recorded which). This sequence was found in a man aged 40-55 years who had recovered from COVID-19. As DNA, the CDR3 is TGTGCCAGCAGCTTCGGACAGGTCGCCTACGAGCAGTACTTC. This gives the protein CASSFGQVAYEQYF. Full variable domain (rest looked up from reference TRBV5-5 and TRBJ2-7): DAGVTQSPTHLIKTRGQQVTLRCSPISGHKSVSWYQQVLGQGPQFIFQYYEKEERGRGNFPDRFSARQFPNYSSELNVNALLLGDSALYLCASSFGQVAYEQYFGPGTRLTVT.